This record looks at one TCR beta chain sequence and its context. Sequencing was performed with immunoSEQ multiplex PCR; in TCRdb, only in-frame clones are kept and a portion is missing. The sample carries fewer than 200,000 clones, around 90% recorded once. The data were obtained in a study of T cell responses to AZD1222 COVID-19 vaccine. The V gene's germline CDR1 is MNHEY and CDR2 SVGAGI. The CDR3 extends over 15 amino acids. Trimming left V 2 bases short and J 1 base short, with 11 bases between. The source of this sequence is an adult who received the MenACWY meningococcal vaccine as a control. Material: peripheral blood, obtained 28 days after the second dose of the MenACWY control vaccine. The chain couples TRBV6-5 to TRBJ1-1; D unresolved. Written as DNA, the CDR3 is TGTGCCAGCAGTTACATGGTCAACGCGAACACTGAAGCTTTCTTT. Translation: CASSYMVNANTEAFF.